The sequence of this TCR beta chain was determined in a study of spatial heterogeneity in lung cancer. This CDR3 comprises 14 residues. The V end lost 4 bases, the J end lost 2 bases, and 8 bases lay between the germline ends. Germline assignment: CDR1 MDHEN and CDR2 SYDVKM. Time point defined: sample taken at primary tumor resection. In this sample, this clonotype is medium-sized. The antigen remains unidentified. The library was prepared for alpha chains; this beta chain is a stray read, so its frequency means little. Using its own MiXCR run on the 5' RACE reads, TCRdb lists one record per CDR3 protein. The sample carries around 4,000 distinct CDR3 sequences, approximately 4.8% recorded once. General study findings and limits: Intratumoral expanded alpha and beta TCR counts were found to track tumor mutation counts.

The material sequenced was lung tumor tissue, taken at surgery. The sequence derives from a female donor with early-stage non-small cell lung cancer. V and J are TRBV28 and TRBJ2-2, with D hard to call. The CDR3 reads CASSSTGNTGELFF. For the CDR3, the DNA is TGTGCCAGCAGTTCCACGGGTAACACCGGGGAGCTGTTTTTT.